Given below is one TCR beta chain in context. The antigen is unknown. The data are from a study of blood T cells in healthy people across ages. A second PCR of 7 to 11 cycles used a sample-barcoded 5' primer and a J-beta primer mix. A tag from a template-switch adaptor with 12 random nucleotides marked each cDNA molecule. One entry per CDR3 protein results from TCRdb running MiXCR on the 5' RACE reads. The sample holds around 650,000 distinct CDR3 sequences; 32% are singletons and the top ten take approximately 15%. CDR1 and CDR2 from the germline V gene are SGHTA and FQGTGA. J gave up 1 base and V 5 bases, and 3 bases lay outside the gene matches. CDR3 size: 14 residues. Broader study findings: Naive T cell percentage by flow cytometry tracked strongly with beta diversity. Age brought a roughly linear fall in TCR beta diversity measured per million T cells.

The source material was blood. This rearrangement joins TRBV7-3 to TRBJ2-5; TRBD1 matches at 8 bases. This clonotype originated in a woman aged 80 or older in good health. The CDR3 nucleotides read TGTGCCAGCAGCAAGACAGGGGCCCAAGAGACCCAGTACTTC. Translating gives CASSKTGAQETQYF.